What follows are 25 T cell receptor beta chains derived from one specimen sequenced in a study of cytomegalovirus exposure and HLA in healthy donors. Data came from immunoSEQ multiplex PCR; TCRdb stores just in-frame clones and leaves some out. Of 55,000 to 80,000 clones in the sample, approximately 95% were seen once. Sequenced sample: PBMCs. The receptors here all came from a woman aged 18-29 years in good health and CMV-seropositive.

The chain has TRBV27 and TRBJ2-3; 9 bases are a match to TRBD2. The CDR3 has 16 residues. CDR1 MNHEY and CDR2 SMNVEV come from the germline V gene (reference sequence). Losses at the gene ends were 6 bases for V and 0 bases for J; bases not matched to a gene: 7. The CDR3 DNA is TGTGCCAGCAGAAAGGGACTAGCACCTAGCACAGATACGCAGTATTTT. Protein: CASRKGLAPSTDTQYF.

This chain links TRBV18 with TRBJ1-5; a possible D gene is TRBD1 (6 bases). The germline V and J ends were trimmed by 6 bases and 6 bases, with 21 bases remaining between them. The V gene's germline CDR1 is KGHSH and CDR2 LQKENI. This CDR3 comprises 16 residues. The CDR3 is CASSLGARGLGQPQHF. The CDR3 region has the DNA TGTGCCAGCTCCCTCGGAGCGAGGGGGTTGGGTCAGCCCCAGCATTTT.

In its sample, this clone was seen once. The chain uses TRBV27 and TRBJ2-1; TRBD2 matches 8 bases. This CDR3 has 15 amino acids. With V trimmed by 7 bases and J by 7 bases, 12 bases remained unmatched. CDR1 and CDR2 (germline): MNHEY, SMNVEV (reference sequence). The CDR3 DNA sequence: TGTGCCAGCACCCGCCCGGGACTAGTTGGGAATGAGCAGTTCTTC. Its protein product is CASTRPGLVGNEQFF.

For the CDR3, the DNA is TGTGCCAGCTCACCACCGACAGGGCCCTACGAGCAGTACTTC. It is translated as CASSPPTGPYEQYF. The chain has TRBV18 and TRBJ2-7; TRBD1 aligns across 7 bases. The CDR3 is 14 amino acids. CDR1 is KGHSH, CDR2 LQKENI, per germline. With V trimmed by 0 bases and J by 2 bases, 1 base remained unmatched. Drawing the rest from reference TRBV18 and TRBJ2-7, the complete variable domain is NAGVMQNPRHLVRRRGQEARLRCSPMKGHSHVYWYRQLPEEGLKFMVYLQKENIIDESGMPKERFSAEFPKEGPSILRIQQVVRGDSAAYFCASSPPTGPYEQYFGPGTRLTVT.

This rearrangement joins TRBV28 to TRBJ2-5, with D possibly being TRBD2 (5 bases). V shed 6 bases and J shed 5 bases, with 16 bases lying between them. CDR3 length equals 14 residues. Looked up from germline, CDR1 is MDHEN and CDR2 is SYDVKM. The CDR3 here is CASRSPGGAETQYF. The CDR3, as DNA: TGTGCCAGCAGGAGTCCCGGAGGTGCTGAGACCCAGTACTTC.

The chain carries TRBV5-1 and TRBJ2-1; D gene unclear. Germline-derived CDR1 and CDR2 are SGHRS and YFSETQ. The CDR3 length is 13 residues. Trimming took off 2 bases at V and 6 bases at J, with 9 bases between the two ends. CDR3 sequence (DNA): TGCGCCAGCAGCTTCGACCGAGGCAATGAGCAGTTCTTC. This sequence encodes CASSFDRGNEQFF. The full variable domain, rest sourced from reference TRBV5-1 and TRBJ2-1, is KAGVTQTPRYLIKTRGQQVTLSCSPISGHRSVSWYQQTPGQGLQFLFEYFSETQRNKGNFPGRFSGRQFSNSRSEMNVSTLELGDSALYLCASSFDRGNEQFFGPGTRLTVL.

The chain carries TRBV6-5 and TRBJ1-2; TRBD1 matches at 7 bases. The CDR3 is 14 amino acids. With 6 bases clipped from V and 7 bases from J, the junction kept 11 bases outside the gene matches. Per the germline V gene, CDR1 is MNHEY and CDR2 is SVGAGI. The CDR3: CASRPTGSLPGYTF. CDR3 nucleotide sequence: TGTGCCAGCAGACCGACAGGGTCTCTTCCTGGCTACACCTTC.

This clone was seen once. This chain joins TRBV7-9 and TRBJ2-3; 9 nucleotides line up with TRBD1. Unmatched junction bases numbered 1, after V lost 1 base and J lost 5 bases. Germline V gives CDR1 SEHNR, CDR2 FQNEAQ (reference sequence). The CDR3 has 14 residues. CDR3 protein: CASSLGTGEDTQYF. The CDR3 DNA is TGTGCCAGCAGCTTAGGGACAGGGGAAGATACGCAGTATTTT.

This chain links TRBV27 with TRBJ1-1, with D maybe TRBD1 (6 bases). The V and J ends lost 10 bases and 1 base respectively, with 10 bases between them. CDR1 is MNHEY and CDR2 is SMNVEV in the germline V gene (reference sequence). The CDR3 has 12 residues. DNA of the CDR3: TGTGCCACACAGGGCCGGAACACTGAAGCTTTCTTT. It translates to CATQGRNTEAFF.

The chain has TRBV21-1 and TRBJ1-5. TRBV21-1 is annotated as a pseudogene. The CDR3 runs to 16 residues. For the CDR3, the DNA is TGTGCCAGCAGCAACCCGGCGGAGAAAACGAATCAGCCCCAGCATTTT. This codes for CASSNPAEKTNQPQHF.

The CDR3 spells CASSHRTGQGYTF. In nucleotides, the CDR3 is TGTGCCAGCAGCCATCGGACAGGTCAAGGCTACACCTTC. The chain links TRBV28 to TRBJ1-2, with 7 bases identical to TRBD1. The CDR3 has 13 residues. V gave up 6 bases and J gave up 8 bases; unmatched junction bases: 9. The germline V gene has CDR1 MDHEN and CDR2 SYDVKM.

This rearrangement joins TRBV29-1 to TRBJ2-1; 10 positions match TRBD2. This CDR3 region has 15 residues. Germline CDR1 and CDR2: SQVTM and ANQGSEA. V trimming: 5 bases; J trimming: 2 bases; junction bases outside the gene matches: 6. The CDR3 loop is CSVPLSGRTYNEQFF. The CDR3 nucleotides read TGCAGCGTTCCCCTTAGCGGGAGGACCTACAATGAGCAGTTCTTC.

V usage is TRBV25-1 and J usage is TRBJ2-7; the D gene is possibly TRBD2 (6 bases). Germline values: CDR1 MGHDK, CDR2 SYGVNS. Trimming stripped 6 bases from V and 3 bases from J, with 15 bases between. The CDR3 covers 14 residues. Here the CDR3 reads CASSRERVIYEQYF. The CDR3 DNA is TGTGCCAGCAGCCGCGAGCGGGTTATCTACGAGCAGTACTTC.

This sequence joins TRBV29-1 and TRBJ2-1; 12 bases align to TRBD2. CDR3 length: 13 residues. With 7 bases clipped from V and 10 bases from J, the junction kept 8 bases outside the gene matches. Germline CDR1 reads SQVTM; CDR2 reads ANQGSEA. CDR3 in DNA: TGCAGCGCCGGTAGACTAGCGGGGGTAGAGCAGTTCTTC. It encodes CSAGRLAGVEQFF.

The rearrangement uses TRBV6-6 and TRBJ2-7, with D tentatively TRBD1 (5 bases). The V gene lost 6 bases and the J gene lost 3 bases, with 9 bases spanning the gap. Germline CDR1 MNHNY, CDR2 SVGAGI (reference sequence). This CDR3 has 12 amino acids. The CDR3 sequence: CASRAGFYEQYF. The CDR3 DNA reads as TGTGCCAGCAGGGCAGGGTTCTACGAGCAGTACTTC.

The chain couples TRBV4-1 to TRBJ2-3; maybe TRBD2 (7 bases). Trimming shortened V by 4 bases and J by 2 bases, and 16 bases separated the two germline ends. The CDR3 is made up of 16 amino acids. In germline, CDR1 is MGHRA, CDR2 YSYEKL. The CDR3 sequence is CASSPGGQRNTDTQYF. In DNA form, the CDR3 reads TGCGCCAGCAGCCCCGGGGGGCAGAGAAACACAGATACGCAGTATTTT.

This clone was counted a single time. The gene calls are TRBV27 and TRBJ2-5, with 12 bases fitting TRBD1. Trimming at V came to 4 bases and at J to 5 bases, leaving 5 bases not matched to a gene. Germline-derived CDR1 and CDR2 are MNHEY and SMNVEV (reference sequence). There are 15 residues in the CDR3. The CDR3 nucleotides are TGTGCCAGCAGTTCCGGGACAGGGGGCCTCGAGACCCAGTACTTC. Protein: CASSSGTGGLETQYF.

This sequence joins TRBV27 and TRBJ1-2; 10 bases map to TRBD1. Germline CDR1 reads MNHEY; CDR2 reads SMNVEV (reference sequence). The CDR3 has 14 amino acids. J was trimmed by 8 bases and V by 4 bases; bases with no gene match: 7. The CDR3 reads CASSSPTGGAGYTF. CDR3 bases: TGTGCCAGCAGTTCTCCGACAGGGGGCGCGGGCTACACCTTC.

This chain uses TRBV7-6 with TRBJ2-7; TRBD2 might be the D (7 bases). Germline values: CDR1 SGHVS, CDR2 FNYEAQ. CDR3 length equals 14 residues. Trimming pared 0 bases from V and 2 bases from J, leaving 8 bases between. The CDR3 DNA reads TGTGCCAGCAGCTTAGCGGGGGGGCCCTACGAGCAGTACTTC. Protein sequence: CASSLAGGPYEQYF.

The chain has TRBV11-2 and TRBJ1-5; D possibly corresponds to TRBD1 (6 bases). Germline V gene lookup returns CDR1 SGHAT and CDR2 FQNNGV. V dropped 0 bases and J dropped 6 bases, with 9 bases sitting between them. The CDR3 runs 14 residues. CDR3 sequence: CASSLDQGSQPQHF. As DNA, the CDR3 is TGTGCCAGCAGCTTAGATCAGGGGAGTCAGCCCCAGCATTTT. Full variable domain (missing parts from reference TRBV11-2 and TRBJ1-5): EAGVAQSPRYKIIEKRQSVAFWCNPISGHATLYWYQQILGQGPKLLIQFQNNGVVDDSQLPKDRFSAERLKGVDSTLKIQPAKLEDSAVYLCASSLDQGSQPQHFGDGTRLSIL.

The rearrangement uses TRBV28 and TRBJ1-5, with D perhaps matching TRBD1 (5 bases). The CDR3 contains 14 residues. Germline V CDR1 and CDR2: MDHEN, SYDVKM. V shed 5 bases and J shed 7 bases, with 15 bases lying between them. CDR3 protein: CASSPPPGVQPQHF. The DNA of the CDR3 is TGTGCCAGCAGTCCGCCTCCGGGGGTACAGCCCCAGCATTTT. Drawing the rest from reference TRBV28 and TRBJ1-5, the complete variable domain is DVKVTQSSRYLVKRTGEKVFLECVQDMDHENMFWYRQDPGLGLRLIYFSYDVKMKEKGDIPEGYSVSREKKERFSLILESASTNQTSMYLCASSPPPGVQPQHFGDGTRLSIL.

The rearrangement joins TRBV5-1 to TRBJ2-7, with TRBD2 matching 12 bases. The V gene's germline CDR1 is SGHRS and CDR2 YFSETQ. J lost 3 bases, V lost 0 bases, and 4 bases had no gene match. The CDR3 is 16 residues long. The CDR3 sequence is CASSLALAGGYYEQYF. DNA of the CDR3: TGCGCCAGCAGCTTGGCCCTAGCGGGAGGGTACTACGAGCAGTACTTC.

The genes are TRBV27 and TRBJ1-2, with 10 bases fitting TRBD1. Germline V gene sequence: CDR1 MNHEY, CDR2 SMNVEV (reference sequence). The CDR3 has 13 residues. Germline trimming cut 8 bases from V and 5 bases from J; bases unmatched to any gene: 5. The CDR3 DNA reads TGTGCCAGCGGACGGACAGGGGGATATGGCTACACCTTC. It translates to CASGRTGGYGYTF.

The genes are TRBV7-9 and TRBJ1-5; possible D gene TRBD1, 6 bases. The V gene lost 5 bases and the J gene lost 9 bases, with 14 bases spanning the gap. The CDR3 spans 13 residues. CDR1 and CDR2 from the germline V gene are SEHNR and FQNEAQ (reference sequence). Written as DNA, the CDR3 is TGTGCCAGCAGCACTACAGGGTTGAGGCCCCAGCATTTT. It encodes CASSTTGLRPQHF. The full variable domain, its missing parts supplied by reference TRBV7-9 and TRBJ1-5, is DTGVSQNPRHKITKRGQNVTFRCDPISEHNRLYWYRQTLGQGPEFLTYFQNEAQLEKSRLLSDRFSAERPKGSFSTLEIQRTEQGDSAMYLCASSTTGLRPQHFGDGTRLSIL.

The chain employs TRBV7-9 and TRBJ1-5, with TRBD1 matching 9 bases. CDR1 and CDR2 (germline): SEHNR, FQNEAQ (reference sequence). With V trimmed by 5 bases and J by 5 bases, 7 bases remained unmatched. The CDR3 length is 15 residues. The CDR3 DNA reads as TGTGCCAGCAGCCCCGGGACAGGGCCTTATCAGCCCCAGCATTTT. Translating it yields CASSPGTGPYQPQHF.